This entry concerns a single TCR beta chain. The length of the CDR3 is 12 residues. With 3 bases removed from V and 7 bases from J, the gap between germline ends came to 9 bases. Germline V gene sequence: CDR1 LNHDA, CDR2 SQIVND (reference sequence). Sequenced by immunoSEQ multiplex PCR; TCRdb stores in-frame clones only, minus some. The sample has 40,000 or so clones, 70% to 85% seen once. These data belong to a study of blood T cell repertoires in COVID-19. The clonotype comes from a human donor in a cohort sampled during active COVID-19. Sequencing was performed on peripheral blood. The genes are TRBV19 and TRBJ1-1; a weak D match, TRBD1 (6 bases). The DNA of the CDR3 is TGTGCCAGTAGTATTCTCAGGGGTGAAGCTTTCTTT. This gives the protein CASSILRGEAFF.